This TCR beta chain appears in the sequencing data of a study of identical twins. The CDR3 consists of 14 residues. V was clipped by 3 bases and J by 4 bases, with 11 bases between them. The germline gives CDR1 SGHTA, CDR2 FQGNSA. A single record per CDR3 protein comes from TCRdb applying MiXCR to the 5' RACE reads. The table lists under 250,000 distinct CDR3 sequences, around 10% of them singletons. The sequencing input was memory (CD45RO+) T cells sorted from blood. V gene TRBV7-2 combines with J gene TRBJ2-3; no definite D call. The sequence was collected from a woman between 18 and 29 years old in good health. The CDR3 DNA follows: TGTGCCAGCAGCTTCGGGCCCGCCTCAGATACGCAGTATTTT. Translated: CASSFGPASDTQYF.